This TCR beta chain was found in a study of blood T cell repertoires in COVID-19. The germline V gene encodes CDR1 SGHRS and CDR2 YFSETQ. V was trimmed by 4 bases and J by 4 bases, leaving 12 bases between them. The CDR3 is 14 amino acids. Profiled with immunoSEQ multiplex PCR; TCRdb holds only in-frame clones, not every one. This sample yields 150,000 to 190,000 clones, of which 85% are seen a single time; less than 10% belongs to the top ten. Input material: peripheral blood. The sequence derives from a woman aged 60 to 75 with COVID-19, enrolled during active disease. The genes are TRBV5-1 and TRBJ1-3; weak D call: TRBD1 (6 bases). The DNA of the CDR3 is TGCGCCAGCAGCCCATCGACAGGAGGAAACACCATATATTTT. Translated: CASSPSTGGNTIYF.